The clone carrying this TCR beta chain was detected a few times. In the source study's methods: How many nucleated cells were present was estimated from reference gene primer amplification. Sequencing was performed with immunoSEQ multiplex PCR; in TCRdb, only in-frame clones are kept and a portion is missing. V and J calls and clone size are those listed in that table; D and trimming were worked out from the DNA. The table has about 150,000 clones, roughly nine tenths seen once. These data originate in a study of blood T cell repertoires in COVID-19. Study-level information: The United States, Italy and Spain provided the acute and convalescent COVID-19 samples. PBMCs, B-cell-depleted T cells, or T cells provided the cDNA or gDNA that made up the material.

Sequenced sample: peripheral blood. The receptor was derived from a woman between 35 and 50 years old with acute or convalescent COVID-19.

CDR3 bases: TGTGCCAGCAGAGCCCCAGCGGGGGTTTACGAGCAGTACTTC. Translation: CASRAPAGVYEQYF. This chain connects TRBV2 to TRBJ2-7; the match to TRBD2 covers 8 bases. CDR3 size: 14 residues. The germline CDR1 and CDR2 sequences are SNHLY and FYNNEI. J lost 4 bases, V lost 6 bases, and 8 bases had no gene match.